A selection of T cell receptor beta chains follows, all from one sample in a study of early T cells in non-severe SARS-CoV-2 infection. TCRdb analysed the 5' RACE reads with MiXCR anew, one entry per CDR3 protein. Among about 110,000 distinct CDR3 sequences, roughly 12% were seen once, and the ten largest hold around 4%. Source: whole blood, taken at baseline. These receptors were obtained from an adult who was a healthcare worker with PCR-confirmed SARS-CoV-2 infection or an uninfected control (not recorded which). Both conserved end residues are part of each CDR3. A D gene is named only where the DNA matches it firmly. Where a row states a size, it is once, few, many or the class of an expanded clone; other rows omit it.

d_gene | abundance | j_gene | v_gene | CDR3aa | CDR3nt
TRBD1 | many | TRBJ2-5 | TRBV7-2 | CASSPGTGTETQYF | TGTGCCAGCAGCCCTGGGACAGGGACAGAGACCCAGTACTTC
TRBD2 | - | TRBJ2-7 | TRBV5-1 | CASNPGRGNEQYF | TGCGCCAGCAACCCTGGGCGGGGGAACGAGCAGTACTTC
- | few | TRBJ2-2 | TRBV5-1 | CASSLVPDHPGELFF | TGCGCCAGCAGCTTGGTCCCAGACCATCCCGGGGAGCTGTTTTTT
TRBD2 | - | TRBJ2-3 | TRBV6-5 | CASSYSTSLAGGSLTDTQYF | TGTGCCAGCAGTTACTCGACTTCCCTAGCGGGAGGCTCCCTCACAGATACGCAGTATTTT
TRBD1 | - | TRBJ2-7 | TRBV2 | CASSEAWKGAFYEQYF | TGTGCCAGCAGTGAAGCTTGGAAGGGGGCCTTTTACGAGCAGTACTTC
- | few | TRBJ2-2 | TRBV20-1 | CSAPEDPLNMRGLSNTGELFF | TGCAGTGCTCCAGAAGACCCCCTGAACATGAGGGGGTTATCGAACACCGGGGAGCTGTTTTTT
- | many | TRBJ1-1 | TRBV30 | CAWRDRRGRETEAFF | TGTGCCTGGAGGGACCGGCGGGGGCGCGAAACTGAAGCTTTCTTT
- | few | TRBJ2-7 | TRBV20-1 | CSARVGREQYF | TGCAGTGCTAGAGTTGGGAGGGAGCAGTACTTC
- | few | TRBJ1-4 | TRBV6-2/TRBV6-3 | CASSYGGTYNEKLFF | TGTGCCAGCAGTTACGGCGGGACTTACAATGAAAAACTGTTTTTT
TRBD1 | many | TRBJ2-7 | TRBV5-1 | CASSATGGALYEQYF | TGCGCCAGCAGCGCGACAGGGGGCGCGTTATACGAGCAGTACTTC
TRBD1 | many | TRBJ2-5 | TRBV6-2/TRBV6-3 | CASSYSLTTGVEETQYF | TGTGCCAGCAGTTACTCCCTGACAACAGGGGTAGAAGAGACCCAGTACTTC
TRBD1 | - | TRBJ1-1 | TRBV12-3/TRBV12-4 | CASSLTGEGDTEAFF | TGTGCCAGCAGTCTCACAGGGGAAGGTGACACTGAAGCTTTCTTT
TRBD1 | few | TRBJ2-2 | TRBV7-9 | CASSWGTGKTGELFF | TGTGCCAGCAGCTGGGGGACAGGGAAGACCGGGGAGCTGTTTTTT
- | - | TRBJ2-4 | TRBV5-8 | CASSLFVQLGNIQYF | TGTGCCAGCAGCTTGTTTGTACAGTTGGGAAACATTCAGTACTTC
TRBD1 | many | TRBJ1-2 | TRBV7-9 | CASSLGQNYGYTF | TGTGCCAGCAGCTTGGGACAGAACTATGGCTACACCTTC
- | - | TRBJ2-4 | TRBV28 | CASNLGGVRHF | TGTGCCAGCAACTTGGGCGGGGTTCGGCACTTC
- | many | TRBJ2-7 | TRBV6-2/TRBV6-3 | CASSSRDTNEQYF | TGTGCCAGCAGTTCTAGGGACACGAACGAGCAGTACTTC
- | - | TRBJ2-1 | TRBV15 | CATSDRALYNEQFF | TGTGCCACCAGCGACCGGGCCTTATACAATGAGCAGTTCTTC
- | few | TRBJ2-7 | TRBV6-1 | CAIGWYGHGEQYF | TGTGCCATCGGATGGTATGGCCATGGGGAGCAGTACTTC
TRBD1 | - | TRBJ1-1 | TRBV7-9 | CASSFPGTENTEAFF | TGTGCCAGCAGCTTCCCCGGGACAGAGAACACTGAAGCTTTCTTT
- | - | TRBJ1-1 | TRBV29-1 | CSARTAEGTEAFF | TGCAGCGCACGGACGGCTGAGGGCACTGAAGCTTTCTTT
- | few | TRBJ2-5 | TRBV3-1 | CASSPTAGTPRRQETQYF | TGTGCCAGCAGCCCCACCGCCGGGACTCCAAGGCGGCAAGAGACCCAGTACTTC
- | few | TRBJ2-7 | TRBV20-1 | CSARAFLKGGQSDEQYF | TGCAGTGCTAGAGCCTTCCTCAAAGGGGGACAAAGTGACGAGCAGTACTTC
- | once | TRBJ2-5 | TRBV7-2 | CASSLAGVYQETQYF | TGTGCCAGCAGCTTAGCGGGGGTATACCAAGAGACCCAGTACTTC
TRBD1 | few | TRBJ1-2 | TRBV7-6 | CASSFGTGGAEGYTF | TGTGCCAGCAGCTTCGGGACAGGGGGCGCGGAGGGCTACACCTTC
TRBD2 | few | TRBJ2-7 | TRBV7-6 | CASSLVASGGTYEQYF | TGTGCCAGCAGCTTAGTCGCTAGCGGGGGCACCTACGAGCAGTACTTC
TRBD1 | - | TRBJ2-2 | TRBV20-1 | CSVGIDRENGELFF | TGCAGTGTTGGGATCGACAGGGAAAACGGGGAGCTGTTTTTT
TRBD2 | - | TRBJ2-1 | TRBV20-1 | CSASPLSAGGGNEQFF | TGCAGTGCTAGCCCCCTTTCGGCGGGAGGTGGTAATGAGCAGTTCTTC
- | many | TRBJ2-1 | TRBV2 | CASSARDTHNEQFF | TGTGCCAGCAGCGCCCGGGACACCCACAATGAGCAGTTCTTC
- | few | TRBJ2-7 | TRBV7-6 | CASSTPGEQYF | TGTGCCAGCAGCACCCCGGGCGAGCAGTACTTC
- | - | TRBJ2-1 | TRBV27 | CASSYREWAHNEQFF | TGTGCCAGCAGTTATCGAGAATGGGCACACAATGAGCAGTTCTTC
- | - | TRBJ1-2 | TRBV28 | CASSFEEYGYTF | TGTGCCAGCAGTTTTGAGGAATATGGCTACACCTTC
- | many | TRBJ2-1 | TRBV9 | CASSVATTPMDEQFF | TGTGCCAGCAGCGTAGCTACGACCCCGATGGATGAGCAGTTCTTC
- | many | TRBJ1-1 | TRBV7-9 | CASSLEGALAFF | TGTGCCAGCAGCTTGGAAGGCGCCTTAGCTTTCTTT
TRBD1 | - | TRBJ2-7 | TRBV20-1 | CSARPTGGASYEQYF | TGCAGTGCTAGACCCACAGGGGGCGCATCCTACGAGCAGTACTTC
- | - | TRBJ2-6 | TRBV20-1 | CSAQGLAGANVLTF | TGCAGTGCTCAGGGCCTAGCTGGGGCCAACGTCCTGACTTTC
- | few | TRBJ2-7 | TRBV12-5 | CASLPNSSYEQYF | TGTGCTAGTCTCCCGAACAGCTCCTACGAGCAGTACTTC
- | - | TRBJ2-1 | TRBV11-2 | CASSFSDEQFF | TGTGCCAGCAGCTTCTCGGATGAGCAGTTCTTC
- | - | TRBJ2-2 | TRBV4-1 | CASSQGKASITGELFF | TGCGCCAGCAGCCAAGGCAAAGCCTCGATAACCGGGGAGCTGTTTTTT
- | few | TRBJ1-5 | TRBV5-5 | CASSLRDINQGHQPQHF | TGTGCCAGCAGCTTGAGGGACATCAACCAGGGGCATCAGCCCCAGCATTTT
- | many | TRBJ1-1 | TRBV7-9 | CASSYKTEAFF | TGTGCCAGCAGCTACAAGACTGAAGCTTTCTTT